This T cell receptor beta chain was captured in a study of human T cells and chemical hapten exposure. Study details: Sensitization employed 2% DPC on about 2 cm by about 2 cm of upper inner arm skin.

Regarding time point: patch test 3, about 24 weeks after DPC sensitization. Treatment defined: therapeutic diphenylcyclopropenone sensitization with weekly scalp DPC. Participating donors were patients with alopecia, aged 18 to 70 years, considered appropriate candidates for DPC. Germline V gene sequence: CDR1 MNHEY, CDR2 SMNVEV (reference sequence). The V end was cut by 3 bases, the J end by 1 base, with 10 bases between. There are 15 residues in the CDR3. Unique molecular identifiers were affixed to discrete cDNA molecules within the library. TCRdb reanalysed the RACE reads using MiXCR and keeps one entry per CDR3 protein. This table has 85,000 to 100,000 distinct CDR3 sequences, about 28% appearing once.

This sequence joins TRBV27 and TRBJ1-5; D gene uncertain. Sequences were derived from whole blood, sampled in connection with sensitization to the hapten diphenylcyclopropenone (DPC). The sequence derives from a middle-aged man with alopecia areata. Some clones in this sample may be carry-over from other donors' samples. The CDR3: CASSLVGMSNQPQHF. DNA of the CDR3: TGTGCCAGCAGTTTGGTTGGGATGAGCAATCAGCCCCAGCATTTT.